These 9 T cell receptor beta chains were all obtained from the same sample, sequenced in a study of spatial heterogeneity in lung cancer. Antigen specificity for these receptors is unknown. The time point here: sample taken at primary tumor resection. TCRdb re-called the 5' RACE reads with MiXCR, one entry per CDR3 protein. The sample records some 15,000 distinct CDR3 sequences, 4% to 5% being singletons. Points from the study as a whole: Tumoral mutation counts were tracked by counts of expanded intratumoral alpha and beta TCRs.

The sequences come from lung tumor tissue, collected at surgery. The receptors shown here come from a female donor with early-stage non-small cell lung cancer.

This clonotype was seen at least ten times. Because the library targeted alpha chains, this beta chain is an off-target read whose size means little. This chain links TRBV3-1 with TRBJ2-3; no definite D call. The CDR3 totals 13 residues. Trimming cost V 1 base and J 6 bases, with 8 bases left between them. Per the germline V gene, CDR1 is LGHDT and CDR2 is YNNKEL (reference sequence). In nucleotides, the CDR3 is TGTGCCAGCAGCCAAGGCCCTACTGATACGCAGTATTTT. Protein: CASSQGPTDTQYF.

This clonotype has only a few counts. For a library built for alpha chains, this beta chain is a stray read; little rests on its size. The chain combines TRBV10-3 with TRBJ1-1; weak D call: TRBD1 (5 bases). CDR1 and CDR2 (germline): ENHRY, SYGVKD. Trimming took 2 bases from V and 2 from J, leaving 12 bases between them. This CDR3 has 15 amino acids. The CDR3: CAISEPRRGNTEAFF. The CDR3 DNA is TGTGCCATCAGTGAGCCAAGAAGGGGAAACACTGAAGCTTTCTTT.

This clonotype was seen many times. This beta chain was picked up by a library intended for alpha chains and is off target, so its count carries little meaning. The chain carries TRBV6-5 and TRBJ1-1; D call uncertain. This CDR3 spans 13 amino acids. V was shortened by 0 bases and J by 8 bases, with 10 bases between the two germline ends. Germline assignment: CDR1 MNHEY and CDR2 SVGAGI. In DNA, the CDR3 is TGTGCCAGCAGTTACTCGTGGCACGGGGAAGCTTTCTTT. This gives the protein CASSYSWHGEAFF.

This clonotype occurred many times. Because this beta chain is a stray read in a library intended to capture alpha chains, its abundance should not be given much weight. J is TRBJ2-7 and V is TRBV3-1, with 7 bases fitting TRBD1. The J segment lost 6 bases and the V segment lost 3 bases, leaving 11 bases of the junction unmatched. Germline V gives CDR1 LGHDT, CDR2 YNNKEL (reference sequence). The CDR3 contains 15 residues. CDR3 coding DNA: TGTGCCAGCAGCCACCTCGTTTCACAGGGGCTCGAGCAGTACTTC. This codes for CASSHLVSQGLEQYF.

The sample holds many counts of this clonotype. This beta chain is off target for a library built for alpha chains, so its abundance means little. The chain is built from TRBV28 and TRBJ2-3; possible D gene TRBD1, 5 bases. There are 15 residues in the CDR3. The V gene's germline CDR1 is MDHEN and CDR2 SYDVKM. With 5 bases removed from V and 6 bases from J, the gap between germline ends came to 18 bases. DNA of the CDR3: TGTGCCAGCAGTCCTCCCGTGGGGCGGCCGGATACGCAGTATTTT. Translated: CASSPPVGRPDTQYF.

Ten or more counts support this clonotype. This beta chain appears as a stray read in a library generated for alpha chains; its size is not informative. Written as DNA, the CDR3 is TGCGCCAGCAGCCAGGACCCCACTAGCACAGATACGCAGTATTTT. Protein: CASSQDPTSTDTQYF. The V and J genes are TRBV5-1 and TRBJ2-3; D remains unclear. CDR1 is SGHRS, CDR2 YFSETQ, per germline. V lost 4 bases to trimming and J lost 0 bases, with 12 bases between them. The CDR3 is 15 amino acids.

In its sample, this clonotype was seen many times. This beta chain is an off-target read within a library intended for alpha chains, so its frequency means little. This chain uses TRBV7-2 with TRBJ2-1; TRBD2 matches 13 bases. CDR3 length: 18 residues. The V gene's germline CDR1 is SGHTA and CDR2 FQGNSA. V lost 2 bases to trimming and J lost 8 bases; unmatched junction nucleotides: 12. This chain's CDR3 is CASSLRTSGGSSRDEQFF. The DNA of the CDR3 is TGTGCCAGCAGCTTAAGGACTAGCGGGGGATCATCGCGAGATGAGCAGTTCTTC. The whole variable domain, filled in from reference TRBV7-2 and TRBJ2-1, reads GAGVSQSPSNKVTEKGKDVELRCDPISGHTALYWYRQSLGQGLEFLIYFQGNSAPDKSGLPSDRFSAERTGGSVSTLTIQRTQQEDSAVYLCASSLRTSGGSSRDEQFFGPGTRLTVL.

This clonotype was detected ten times or more. This beta chain came through as a stray read in a library set up for alpha chains, and its size says little. The chain has TRBV6-2 or TRBV6-3 and TRBJ2-3, with 7 bases fitting TRBD2. Germline CDR1 and CDR2: MNHEY and SVGEGT. The J segment lost 2 bases and the V segment lost 5 bases, leaving 1 base of the junction unmatched. This CDR3 is built from 13 residues. For the CDR3, the DNA is TGTGCCAGCAGTAGCGGGGACACAGATACGCAGTATTTT. Encoded protein: CASSSGDTDTQYF.

This clonotype was observed many times. This beta chain lies outside the target of a library built for alpha chains; its clone size means little. The gene calls are TRBV6-2 or TRBV6-3 and TRBJ1-2, with 7 bases fitting TRBD1. After removal of 6 bases from V and 3 bases from J, the junction contained 4 bases not matched to a gene. Germline CDR1 MNHEY, CDR2 SVGEGT. The CDR3 spans 13 residues. The CDR3 DNA reads as TGTGCCAGCAGCCGGGACAGCTACTATGGCTACACCTTC. The encoded protein is CASSRDSYYGYTF.